What follows is one T cell receptor beta chain and its context. Its target is not known. V shed 8 bases and J shed 4 bases, with 8 bases lying between them. CDR1 and CDR2 (germline): SNHLY, FYNNEI. CDR3 length equals 11 residues. A multiplex PCR was run with 60 Vbeta primers and 13 Jbeta primers. The data were produced by immunoSEQ multiplex PCR, yet TCRdb's version contains in-frame clones alone and is incomplete. The data contain around 150,000 clones, about 68% of them seen just once; the ten biggest clones take up approximately 1.6%. These data belong to a study of cytomegalovirus exposure and HLA in healthy donors. Study-wide results and caveats: Later on, an analysis found that several of the most significant clusters appeared to be linked to common viral pathogens, which included parvovirus B19. Earlier analysis found most TCR beta V segments productive about 87% or about 30% of the time. The study reported that TCR beta sequences accurately predicted HLA-A and HLA-B alleles in most subjects. Analyses of presence and absence presupposed an approximately uniform sequencing depth across donors.

The sample was PBMCs. V and J are TRBV2 and TRBJ1-2, with D hard to call. The receptor was derived from a human donor in good health. CDR3 amino acids: CASRWSYGYTF. In DNA, the CDR3 is TGTGCCAGCCGGTGGAGCTATGGCTACACCTTC.